These T cell receptor beta chains were read from a single sample in a study of cytomegalovirus exposure and HLA in healthy donors. Sequencing used immunoSEQ multiplex PCR; TCRdb keeps in-frame clones, though not all of them. The sample shows approximately 80,000 clones, about 69% of them seen only once. What was sequenced was PBMCs. These receptors were taken from a man aged 60-69 years in good health and CMV-seronegative. Each CDR3 is given with its conserved first and last residue. Fields, in order: clone size, D gene, V gene, J gene, CDR3 DNA, CDR3 protein. The D gene is left open where the match is weak. Size tells how often a clone was seen (once, few, many) or the class of an expanded clone, and some rows leave it out.

abundance: NA
d_gene: NA
v_gene: TRBV7-2
j_gene: TRBJ2-3
CDR3nt: TGTGCCAGCAGCCGAGGAGGGCCCGGAACAGATACGCAGTATTTT
CDR3aa: CASSRGGPGTDTQYF

abundance: NA
d_gene: TRBD1
v_gene: TRBV27
j_gene: TRBJ1-2
CDR3nt: TGTGCCAGCACCCTCGGGACAGGGGGTGGTGGCTACACCTTC
CDR3aa: CASTLGTGGGGYTF

abundance: few
d_gene: TRBD2
v_gene: TRBV15
j_gene: TRBJ2-1
CDR3nt: TGTGCCACAACCGCGGGGGGGCATAGCTCCTACAATGAGCAGTTCTTC
CDR3aa: CATTAGGHSSYNEQFF

abundance: NA
d_gene: TRBD1
v_gene: TRBV19
j_gene: TRBJ2-1
CDR3nt: TGTGCCAGTAGTATGTGGGTCGGACAGGTGAACTCCTACAATGAGCAGTTCTTC
CDR3aa: CASSMWVGQVNSYNEQFF

abundance: NA
d_gene: NA
v_gene: TRBV4-1
j_gene: TRBJ1-5
CDR3nt: TGCGCCAGCAGCCAAGATCGGACAGCGACCAATCAGCCCCAGCATTTT
CDR3aa: CASSQDRTATNQPQHF

abundance: NA
d_gene: TRBD1
v_gene: TRBV30
j_gene: TRBJ1-3
CDR3nt: TGTGCCTGGAGACAGGGGGCTTCGTCGAACACCATATATTTT
CDR3aa: CAWRQGASSNTIYF

abundance: few
d_gene: NA
v_gene: TRBV5-1
j_gene: TRBJ1-6
CDR3nt: TGCGCCAGCAGCCCCCGAGGGGACTACTCACCCCTCCACTTT
CDR3aa: CASSPRGDYSPLHF

abundance: NA
d_gene: TRBD1
v_gene: TRBV6-5
j_gene: TRBJ2-2
CDR3nt: TGTGCCACCAAGAGGGACAGATCCGGGGAGCTGTTTTTT
CDR3aa: CATKRDRSGELFF

abundance: NA
d_gene: NA
v_gene: TRBV5-4
j_gene: TRBJ2-3
CDR3nt: TGTGCCAGCAGCTTGCGGCTAGCTGAAGATACGCAGTATTTT
CDR3aa: CASSLRLAEDTQYF

abundance: NA
d_gene: NA
v_gene: TRBV6-6
j_gene: TRBJ2-7
CDR3nt: TGTGCCAGCACCTCAGGGCAGGGTGGGGGCCTCGAGCAGTACTTC
CDR3aa: CASTSGQGGGLEQYF

abundance: NA
d_gene: TRBD1
v_gene: TRBV5-8
j_gene: TRBJ2-1
CDR3nt: TGTGCCAGCAGCCACCGAACGGGACAGGGCAAGCAGTTCTTC
CDR3aa: CASSHRTGQGKQFF

abundance: few
d_gene: TRBD1
v_gene: TRBV6-6
j_gene: TRBJ1-4
CDR3nt: TGTGCCAGCAGGGGACAGGGGGGCAAAGAAAAACTGTTTTTT
CDR3aa: CASRGQGGKEKLFF

abundance: NA
d_gene: NA
v_gene: TRBV18
j_gene: TRBJ1-3
CDR3nt: TGTGCCAGCTCACCACTAGGACAGTTCTCTGGAAACACCATATATTTT
CDR3aa: CASSPLGQFSGNTIYF

abundance: NA
d_gene: TRBD2
v_gene: TRBV2
j_gene: TRBJ2-5
CDR3nt: TGTGCCAGCAGGAGACCGGGGGGACTCAGGTGGGAGACCCAGTACTTC
CDR3aa: CASRRPGGLRWETQYF

abundance: NA
d_gene: TRBD1
v_gene: TRBV29-1
j_gene: TRBJ1-4
CDR3nt: TGCAGCGCACGAGACCTTACAGGGGGAGTAGCTAATGAAAAACTGTTTTTT
CDR3aa: CSARDLTGGVANEKLFF

abundance: NA
d_gene: TRBD1
v_gene: TRBV19
j_gene: TRBJ1-1
CDR3nt: TGTGCCAGTAGCTACGGCGGAGGGGGCGGCACTGAAGCTTTCTTT
CDR3aa: CASSYGGGGGTEAFF

abundance: NA
d_gene: NA
v_gene: TRBV7-9
j_gene: TRBJ1-1
CDR3nt: TGTGCCAGCAGCTTATTGGGGGGGGACACTGAAGCTTTCTTT
CDR3aa: CASSLLGGDTEAFF

abundance: few
d_gene: TRBD2
v_gene: TRBV28
j_gene: TRBJ2-7
CDR3nt: TGTGCCAGCAGTTTATCGGGACTAGCGGGGGGGCAGGCCGAGCAGTACTTC
CDR3aa: CASSLSGLAGGQAEQYF